These T cell receptor beta chains were read from a single sample in a study of cytomegalovirus exposure and HLA in healthy donors. This table comes from immunoSEQ multiplex PCR, and its TCRdb copy is limited to in-frame clones, with some not included. The repertoire consists of some 150,000 clones, with 60% to 80% occurring once and the leading ten covering roughly 0.7%. What was sequenced was PBMCs. These receptors all stem from a male donor in good health and CMV-seronegative. CDR3s leave out the opening cysteine and the closing phenylalanine or tryptophan. Each record gives: J gene, V gene, CDR3 protein.

TRBJ2-1,TRBV7-2,ASSLDGTSLYNEQF
TRBJ2-7,TRBV6-1,ASSRDRNYEQY
TRBJ2-5,TRBV5-6,ASSLGRGRETQY
TRBJ1-3,TRBV6-1,ASSETGTGNTIY
TRBJ2-1,TRBV5-1,ASGHSKTSLYNEQF
TRBJ2-5,TRBV5-1,ASSFEADLTTQY
TRBJ2-5,TRBV7-9,SSSLFGTGGVLQETQY
TRBJ1-1,TRBV18,ASSPDRRNTEAF
TRBJ2-1,TRBV19,ASSAGLAGGSQSSYNEQF
TRBJ2-7,TRBV7-9,ASSLKSSGHEQY
TRBJ1-1,TRBV11-3,ASSPRGSGKTF
TRBJ2-3,TRBV10-3,AISEGLAGATDTQY
TRBJ1-2,TRBV27,ASSTGQGLYGYT
TRBJ2-2,TRBV2,ASSISRAGELF
TRBJ2-7,TRBV6-5,ASSSGLAGGPGEQY
TRBJ2-7,TRBV18,ASSPFAGGGEEQY
TRBJ1-2,TRBV5-5,ASSFLGQGDGYT
TRBJ1-1,TRBV2,ASSRTGGNTEAF
TRBJ2-1,TRBV11-3,ASSLDPGRAVNEQF
TRBJ1-5,TRBV10-3,AIQGAGGNQPQH
TRBJ2-5,TRBV6-5,ASRRGLAPGETQY
TRBJ2-1,TRBV5-1,ASSRTGDSSYNEQF
TRBJ2-7,TRBV19,ASSRQGAKDEQY
TRBJ2-1,TRBV6-4,ASSETSGGYNEQF
TRBJ2-4,TRBV5-6,ASSHGQTINIQY
TRBJ1-3,TRBV6-5,ASSPRVRGNTIY
TRBJ2-5,TRBV11-2,ASSLGEREQETQY